This entry concerns a single TCR beta chain. The data are from a study of identical twins. V dropped 3 bases and J dropped 2; count of bases not matched to a gene: 9. Germline V gene data show CDR1 as SGHTA and CDR2 as FQGNSA. The CDR3 is made up of 16 amino acids. TCRdb redid the calling of the 5' RACE reads with MiXCR, one entry per CDR3 protein. The table includes some 1,600,000 distinct CDR3 sequences, about 31% detected once. V gene TRBV7-2 combines with J gene TRBJ2-5, with 7 nucleotides matching TRBD2. Sequencing used cord blood. This TCR was sampled from a newborn girl in good health. The CDR3 DNA reads TGTGCCAGCAGCTTGCCCGGACTAGTGCTACAAGAGACCCAGTACTTC. Protein: CASSLPGLVLQETQYF.